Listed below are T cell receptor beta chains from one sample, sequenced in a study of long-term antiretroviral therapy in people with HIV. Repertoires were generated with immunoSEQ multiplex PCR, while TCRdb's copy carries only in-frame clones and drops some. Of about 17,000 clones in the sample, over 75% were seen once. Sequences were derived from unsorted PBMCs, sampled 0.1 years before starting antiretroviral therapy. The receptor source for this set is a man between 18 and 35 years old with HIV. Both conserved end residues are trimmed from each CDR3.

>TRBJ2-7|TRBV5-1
ASSLGRAVGGYEQY
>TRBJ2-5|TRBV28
ASSLAGAGEETQY
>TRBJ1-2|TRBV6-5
ASSRPISASYT
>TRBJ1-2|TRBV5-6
ASSSSGPGYT
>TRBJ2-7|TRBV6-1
ASSLGGWEQY
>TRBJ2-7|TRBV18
ASSLGPSSPSYEQY
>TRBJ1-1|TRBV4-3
ASSQDLQGYYTEAF
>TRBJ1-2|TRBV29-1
SVLDPDTYGYT
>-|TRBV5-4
ASSPAGTIYEQY
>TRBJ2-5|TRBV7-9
ASRLKSSRETQY
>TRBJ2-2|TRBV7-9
ASSAGLAGTGELF
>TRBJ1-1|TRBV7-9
ASSLFAVTEQAF
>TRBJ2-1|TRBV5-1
ASSGNRVYNEQF
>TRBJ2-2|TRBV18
ASSPYTNTGELF
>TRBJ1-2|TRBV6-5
ASMGITGYGYT
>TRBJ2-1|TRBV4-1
ASSSPSGGFYNEQF
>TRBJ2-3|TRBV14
ASSQDRSGTLSPITDTQY
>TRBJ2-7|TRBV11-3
ASSYEGSSSGEQY
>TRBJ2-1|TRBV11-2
ASSLHEASGIGNEQF
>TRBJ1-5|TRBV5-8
ASSLDRGMGNQPQH
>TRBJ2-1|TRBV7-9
ASSQAYYGQVNEQF
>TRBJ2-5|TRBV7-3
ASSFSGISQETQY
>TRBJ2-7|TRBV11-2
ASSLGAHEQY
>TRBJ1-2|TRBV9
ASSVGQGAGGYT
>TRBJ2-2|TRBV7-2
ASSLTLAENTGELF
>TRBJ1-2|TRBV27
ASSLGQGPYGYT
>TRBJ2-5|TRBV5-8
ASASRQTQY
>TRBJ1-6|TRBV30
AWTGGDSPLH
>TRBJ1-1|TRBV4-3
ASSQDPPRVNTEAF
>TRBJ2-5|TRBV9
ASSVEISREGTQY
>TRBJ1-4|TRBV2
ASQETMGEKLF
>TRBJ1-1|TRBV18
ASSPEKGTGYFGTEAF
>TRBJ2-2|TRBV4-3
ASSQDPSVNTGELF
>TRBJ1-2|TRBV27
ASRTFSGQRGNYGYT
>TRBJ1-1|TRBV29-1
SVSGVGAPNLEAF
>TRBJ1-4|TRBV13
ASSSGHGARRGGEKLF
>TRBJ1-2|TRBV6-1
ASSTQEFNGYT
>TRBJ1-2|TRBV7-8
ASSPSGSGYT
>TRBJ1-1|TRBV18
ASSGMMNTEAF
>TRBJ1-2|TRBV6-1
ASIAGGVNYGYT
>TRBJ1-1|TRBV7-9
ASSQDRGGRAEAF
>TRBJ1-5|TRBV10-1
ASTEIRVPSNQPQH
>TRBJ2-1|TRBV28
ASSSPSLAGGFSSYNEQF
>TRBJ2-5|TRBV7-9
ASSFLGSRETQY
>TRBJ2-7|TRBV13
ASSLMGLTPYEQY
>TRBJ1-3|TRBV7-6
ASSLDYRPSSGNTIY
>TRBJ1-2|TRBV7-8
ASSLASLTAYLEGYT
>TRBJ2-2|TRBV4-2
ASSQVRDTGELF
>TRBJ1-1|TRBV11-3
ASSLEGGNTEAF
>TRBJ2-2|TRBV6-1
ASSERASENTGELF
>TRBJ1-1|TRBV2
ASSELYRGDTEAF
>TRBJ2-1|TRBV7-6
ASSFGGTAYNEQF
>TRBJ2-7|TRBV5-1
ASSPYSTGSSYEQY
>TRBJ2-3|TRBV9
ASTRLAGNSDTQY
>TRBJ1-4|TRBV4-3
ASSQDGRRFEKLF
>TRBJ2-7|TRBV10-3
AISSGTYEQY
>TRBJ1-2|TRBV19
ASSWTEDYGYT
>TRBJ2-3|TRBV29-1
SAINLGTDTQY